Below, 28 T cell receptor beta chains from the same sample are listed, as sequenced in a study of breast tumors, draining lymph nodes, adjacent tissues. Using its own MiXCR run on the multiplex PCR reads, TCRdb lists one record per CDR3 protein. The sample has about 32,000 distinct CDR3 sequences; approximately 37% are singletons. Material for sequencing was breast tumor tissue. Every receptor here comes from a female donor with breast cancer. Some clones in this sample may be carry-over from other donors' samples.

This clonotype was seen at least ten times. The chain links TRBV25-1 to TRBJ1-2, with 7 bases lining up with TRBD1. V shed 2 bases, J shed 3 bases, and the junction held 0 bases outside the gene matches. Germline V gene data show CDR1 as MGHDK and CDR2 as SYGVNS. There are 13 residues in the CDR3. The CDR3, as DNA: TGTGCCAGCAGTGAAGGACAGGACTATGGCTACACCTTC. Translating gives CASSEGQDYGYTF.

In this sample, this clonotype turned up a few times. The genes are TRBV4-3 and TRBJ2-2; TRBD1 matches 7 bases. Unmatched junction bases numbered 2, after V lost 1 base and J lost 0 bases. Germline V gene sequence: CDR1 LGHNA, CDR2 YSLEER. The CDR3 is made up of 16 amino acids. The CDR3 region is CASSQGQGANTGELFF. DNA for the CDR3: TGCGCCAGCAGCCAAGGACAGGGCGCGAACACCGGGGAGCTGTTTTTT.

This clonotype was observed a few times. This may be a read error: a much more frequent sequence differs by one nucleotide. The chain carries TRBV20-1 and TRBJ2-1, with TRBD1 matching 9 bases. Trimming at V came to 1 base and at J to 1 base, leaving 5 bases not matched to a gene. CDR3 size: 16 residues. The germline CDR1 and CDR2 sequences are DFQATT and SNEGSKA (reference sequence). The CDR3 DNA is TGCAGTGCTAGAGTGACAGGGGGATATTCCTACAATGAGCAGTTCTTC. Encoded protein: CSARVTGGYSYNEQFF.

This clonotype was counted a single time. V gene TRBV20-1 combines with J gene TRBJ1-5; a possible D gene is TRBD1 (5 bases). Germline loops: CDR1 DFQATT, CDR2 SNEGSKA (reference sequence). The V end was cut by 3 bases, the J end by 6 bases, with 12 bases between. The CDR3 spans 13 residues. DNA for the CDR3: TGCAGTGCTAGTGGGGGGGTTACTCAGCCCCAGCATTTT. This translates into CSASGGVTQPQHF.

By share of the sample, this clonotype is medium-sized. V is TRBV9 and J is TRBJ2-3; TRBD2 matches at 9 bases. The length of the CDR3 is 17 residues. With 0 bases clipped from V and 2 bases from J, the junction kept 7 bases outside the gene matches. The germline CDR1 and CDR2 sequences are SGDLS and YYNGEE. For the CDR3, the DNA is TGTGCCAGCAGCGTAGGGGGGCTAGCGGGGTTCACAGATACGCAGTATTTT. Encoded protein: CASSVGGLAGFTDTQYF.

With regard to this clonotype: A clone one base away is much larger, so this may be a read error. In nucleotides, the CDR3 is TGTGCCAGTAGTAACGCACCCCAACAGGACCACACCGGGGAGCTGTTTTTT. Amino acids: CASSNAPQQDHTGELFF. The chain is built from TRBV19 and TRBJ2-2; D is possibly TRBD1 (5 bases). The V and J ends lost 4 bases and 3 bases respectively, with 18 bases between them. The CDR3 spans 17 residues. Germline lookup yields CDR1 LNHDA and CDR2 SQIVND (reference sequence).

A few counts support this clonotype. The chain is built from TRBV7-9 and TRBJ2-2, with D perhaps TRBD1 (6 bases). The CDR3 covers 13 residues. Trimming cost V 5 bases and J 5 bases, with 9 bases left between them. The germline V gene has CDR1 SEHNR and CDR2 FQNEAQ (reference sequence). This CDR3 reads CASSADRTGELFF. The CDR3 nucleotides are TGTGCCAGCAGCGCCGACAGGACCGGGGAGCTGTTTTTT.

A single count supports this clonotype. The chain is built from TRBV28 and TRBJ2-7, with 14 bases that match TRBD2. The trim removed 5 bases at V and 0 bases at J, leaving 9 bases unmatched. This CDR3 region has 18 residues. Germline-derived CDR1 and CDR2 are MDHEN and SYDVKM. CDR3 coding DNA: TGTGCCAGCAGTAGCGGACAGGGACTAGCGGGAGACTCCTACGAGCAGTACTTC. Its protein product is CASSSGQGLAGDSYEQYF. The variable domain in full, completed from reference TRBV28 and TRBJ2-7, reads DVKVTQSSRYLVKRTGEKVFLECVQDMDHENMFWYRQDPGLGLRLIYFSYDVKMKEKGDIPEGYSVSREKKERFSLILESASTNQTSMYLCASSSGQGLAGDSYEQYFGPGTRLTVT.

This clonotype occurred many times. V usage is TRBV7-2 and J usage is TRBJ1-2; D ambiguous. Trimming left V 3 bases short and J 3 bases short, with 5 bases between. This CDR3 is built from 12 residues. The germline V gene has CDR1 SGHTA and CDR2 FQGNSA. In DNA form, the CDR3 reads TGTGCCAGCAGCTTGAGCCACTATGGCTACACCTTC. Translating gives CASSLSHYGYTF.

This clonotype has a single count. The V call is TRBV20-1, the J call TRBJ1-2; 7 positions agree with TRBD1. V gave up 5 bases and J gave up 0 bases; unmatched junction bases: 9. This CDR3 spans 15 amino acids. The germline gives CDR1 DFQATT, CDR2 SNEGSKA (reference sequence). The CDR3 DNA is TGCAGTGCTGATAGCCGGGACAGCGCTAACTATGGCTACACCTTC. This sequence encodes CSADSRDSANYGYTF.

This sequence joins TRBV28 and TRBJ2-1; D is undetermined. This CDR3 is 15 amino acids long. Trimming removed 7 bases at V and 1 base at J, with 14 bases between. Germline CDR1 MDHEN, CDR2 SYDVKM. CDR3 coding DNA: TGTGCCAGCACCCAATCGACAACATCCTACAATGAGCAGTTCTTC. Its protein product is CASTQSTTSYNEQFF.

This clonotype came up many times. The chain joins TRBV6-5 to TRBJ2-6, with 7 bases that match TRBD1. V lost 6 bases to trimming and J lost 3 bases; unmatched junction nucleotides: 14. Germline CDR1 and CDR2: MNHEY and SVGAGI. The CDR3 runs 18 residues. CDR3: CASRPDRAPQGGANVLTF. In nucleotides, the CDR3 is TGTGCCAGCAGACCCGACAGGGCCCCTCAAGGTGGGGCCAACGTCCTGACTTTC.

This clonotype was counted ten times or more. The chain couples TRBV15 to TRBJ2-1; D is perhaps TRBD2 (5 bases). Germline assignment: CDR1 LNHNV and CDR2 YYDKDF (reference sequence). V was clipped by 0 bases and J by 6 bases, with 15 bases between them. The CDR3 loop spans 16 amino acids. CDR3 nucleotides: TGTGCCACCAGCAGAGATTCGGGCGGGTCATTCAATGAGCAGTTCTTC. Residues: CATSRDSGGSFNEQFF.

The chain has TRBV3-1 and TRBJ2-2; D unclear. The ends were cut back, 5 bases at V and 8 bases at J, with 12 bases in the middle. This CDR3 is 13 amino acids long. Per the germline V gene, CDR1 is LGHDT and CDR2 is YNNKEL (reference sequence). Written as DNA, the CDR3 is TGTGCCAGCAGCTCCACAATGTTAGGGGAGCTGTTTTTT. Its protein product is CASSSTMLGELFF.

The genes are TRBV5-6 and TRBJ2-2; 7 bases fit TRBD2. The CDR3 runs 15 residues. Germline-derived CDR1 and CDR2 are SGHDT and YYEEEE. Trimming at V came to 5 bases and at J to 0 bases, leaving 4 bases not matched to a gene. The DNA for the CDR3 is TGTGCCAGCAGGCTAGCGGCTCCGAACACCGGGGAGCTGTTTTTT. Protein sequence: CASRLAAPNTGELFF.

Ten or more counts support this clonotype. The chain uses TRBV29-1 and TRBJ2-2; 11 nucleotides agree with TRBD2. This CDR3 is built from 18 residues. V was pared by 6 bases and J by 3 bases, with 15 bases of the junction left unmatched. CDR1 and CDR2 from the germline V gene are SQVTM and ANQGSEA. CDR3 amino acids: CSVSGLRLAGGHTGELFF. The CDR3 coding sequence is TGCAGCGTATCGGGCCTTAGGCTAGCGGGAGGACACACCGGGGAGCTGTTTTTT.

The chain recombines TRBV12-3 or TRBV12-4 with TRBJ2-1; D is perhaps TRBD1 or TRBD2 (5 bases each). The CDR3 runs 14 residues. V dropped 2 bases and J dropped 8 bases, with 13 bases sitting between them. CDR3 region: CASSLIQGRDEQFF. DNA for the CDR3: TGTGCCAGCAGTTTAATTCAGGGACGCGATGAGCAGTTCTTC.

This clonotype was seen ten or more times. The chain combines TRBV14 with TRBJ2-1; unclear D gene. Germline V lookup: CDR1 SGHDN, CDR2 FVKESK. The CDR3 runs 13 residues. V was clipped by 1 base and J by 6 bases, with 7 bases between them. Here the CDR3 DNA reads TGTGCCAGCAGCCAAGTCTCCCCCAATGAGCAGTTCTTC. Translated, it gives CASSQVSPNEQFF.

This clonotype was recorded many times. The chain employs TRBV15 and TRBJ2-3; D might be TRBD2 (6 bases). Germline CDR1 and CDR2: LNHNV and YYDKDF (reference sequence). V gave up 0 bases and J gave up 1 base, with 23 bases separating them. This CDR3 spans 20 amino acids. The CDR3 DNA follows: TGTGCCACCAGCAGAGATTTACGGGGGATCTCGTGGGTGGGCACAGATACGCAGTATTTT. It codes for CATSRDLRGISWVGTDTQYF.

In this sample, this clonotype turned up many times. This rearrangement joins TRBV6-2 or TRBV6-3 to TRBJ2-5; no clear D gene. The V and J ends lost 7 bases and 4 bases respectively, with 13 bases between them. CDR1 and CDR2 from the germline V gene are MNHEY and SVGEGT. CDR3 length: 13 residues. The CDR3 nucleotides are TGTGCCAGCAAGAACCCCGACGCAGAGACCCAGTACTTC. Its translation: CASKNPDAETQYF.

Note on this clonotype: Germline and junction disagree at one end, which may indicate a read error. V and J are TRBV7-3 and TRBJ2-3; 9 bases match TRBD2. This CDR3 is 16 amino acids long. Germline V gene lookup returns CDR1 SGHTA and CDR2 FQGTGA. This CDR3 is CASSQVGGRAFDTQYF. The CDR3 nucleotides read TGCGCCAGCAGCCAAGTGGGCGGGAGGGCCTTCGATACGCAGTATTTT.

This clonotype turned up a few times. Being one base from a much bigger clone, this may be a read error. V and J are TRBV20-1 and TRBJ2-7; D remains ambiguous. CDR1 DFQATT and CDR2 SNEGSKA come from the germline V gene (reference sequence). Trimming shortened V by 6 bases and J by 4 bases, and 16 bases separated the two germline ends. The CDR3 extends over 13 amino acids. CDR3 DNA: TGCAGTGCCCCCGGGTCATCGGAATACGAGCAGTACTTC. Translated: CSAPGSSEYEQYF.

This clonotype was seen repeatedly, ten times or more. The chain recombines TRBV20-1 with TRBJ1-5; D is unclear. This CDR3 is 13 amino acids long. The germline V gene has CDR1 DFQATT and CDR2 SNEGSKA (reference sequence). V dropped 1 base and J dropped 2 bases, with 6 bases sitting between them. The CDR3 loop is CSARVPGNQPQHF. The CDR3 DNA sequence: TGCAGTGCTAGAGTTCCAGGCAATCAGCCCCAGCATTTT.

The chain uses TRBV7-9 and TRBJ2-5, with 8 bases fitting TRBD2. Looked up from germline, CDR1 is SEHNR and CDR2 is FQNEAQ (reference sequence). Trimming cost V 2 bases and J 1 base; bases outside gene matches: 9. CDR3 size: 17 residues. The CDR3 spells CASSLSREAGIQETQYF. The CDR3 coding sequence is TGTGCCAGCAGCTTATCGCGGGAGGCCGGCATCCAAGAGACCCAGTACTTC.

V usage is TRBV3-1 and J usage is TRBJ2-1, with D possibly called TRBD1 or TRBD2 (5 bases each). CDR1 is LGHDT and CDR2 is YNNKEL in the germline V gene (reference sequence). V gave up 2 bases and J gave up 9 bases, with 17 bases separating them. The CDR3 length is 15 residues. As DNA, the CDR3 is TGTGCCAGCAGCCAAACCCGGGACGCGGCCACTGAGCAGTTCTTC. Protein product: CASSQTRDAATEQFF.

This clonotype was found many times. The V call is TRBV2, the J call TRBJ2-3; 7 bases match TRBD2. The junction had 0 bases not matched to a gene; V was cut back by 3 bases and J by 6 bases. The germline V gene encodes CDR1 SNHLY and CDR2 FYNNEI. The CDR3 contains 12 residues. The CDR3 here is CASSDGGDTQYF. DNA for the CDR3: TGTGCCAGCAGTGACGGGGGGGATACGCAGTATTTT.

This clonotype was observed a few times. The J gene is TRBJ2-4, the V gene TRBV29-1; TRBD1 aligns across 8 bases. Per germline, CDR1 SQVTM and CDR2 ANQGSEA. V was pared by 6 bases and J by 8 bases, with 6 bases of the junction left unmatched. The CDR3 length is 12 residues. CDR3 in amino acids: CSVSQGGDIQYF. The CDR3 nucleotides read TGCAGCGTCTCACAGGGGGGAGACATTCAGTACTTC.

This clonotype was detected many times. V is TRBV12-3 or TRBV12-4 and J is TRBJ1-5; no reliable D call. V lost 3 bases to trimming and J lost 6 bases, with 15 bases between them. This CDR3 contains 15 residues. CDR3 loop: CASSFTLGLSQPQHF. CDR3 sequence (DNA): TGTGCCAGCAGTTTTACTCTAGGGTTAAGTCAGCCCCAGCATTTT.